These 27 T cell receptor beta chains originate from one sample sequenced in a study of blood T cell repertoires in COVID-19. The assay was immunoSEQ multiplex PCR, and TCRdb's table has in-frame clones only and misses some. The sample comprises around 300,000 clones, around 82% of which are singletons, and about 3% rests with the top ten. Sample: peripheral blood. These receptors all stem from a man aged 25-45 years with active or convalescent COVID-19.

V gene TRBV11-3 combines with J gene TRBJ2-7, with TRBD1 matching over 7 bases. The V gene's germline CDR1 is SGHNT and CDR2 YENEEA. V was pared by 5 bases and J by 2 bases, with 9 bases of the junction left unmatched. The CDR3 sequence is 15 residues long. The DNA of the CDR3 is TGTGCCAGCAGCCCAAGACAGGGCCATACCTACGAGCAGTACTTC. Translation: CASSPRQGHTYEQYF.

The chain combines TRBV19 with TRBJ2-7; a possible D gene is TRBD1 (6 bases). This CDR3 comprises 13 residues. V lost 6 bases and J 2 bases, leaving 11 bases between the germline ends. CDR1 LNHDA and CDR2 SQIVND come from the germline V gene (reference sequence). CDR3 coding DNA: TGTGCCAGTAGCGGGGACAACACCTACGAGCAGTACTTC. It translates to CASSGDNTYEQYF. Filled out from reference TRBV19 and TRBJ2-7, the complete variable domain reads DGGITQSPKYLFRKEGQNVTLSCEQNLNHDAMYWYRQDPGQGLRLIYYSQIVNDFQKGDIAEGYSVSREKKESFPLTVTSAQKNPTAFYLCASSGDNTYEQYFGPGTRLTVT.

The V call is TRBV5-6, the J call TRBJ1-1, with D possibly being TRBD1 (5 bases). The V end lost 7 bases, the J end lost 7 bases, and 14 bases lay between the germline ends. The germline V gene encodes CDR1 SGHDT and CDR2 YYEEEE. The length of the CDR3 is 12 residues. In DNA, the CDR3 is TGTGCCAGCGGGGCGGATTCAGATGAAGCTTTCTTT. It codes for CASGADSDEAFF.

The chain carries TRBV28 and TRBJ2-1; 10 bases agree with TRBD2. Germline trimming cut 5 bases from V and 0 bases from J; bases unmatched to any gene: 16. The length of the CDR3 is 20 residues. Germline values: CDR1 MDHEN, CDR2 SYDVKM. DNA of the CDR3: TGTGCCAGCAGTACCCTCCGGGCTAGCGGGAGTCCCAGCTCCTACAATGAGCAGTTCTTC. It codes for CASSTLRASGSPSSYNEQFF.

V usage is TRBV5-6 and J usage is TRBJ2-1; the D gene is possibly TRBD2 (5 bases). V lost 3 bases, J lost 2 bases, and 6 bases lay in between. Germline loops: CDR1 SGHDT, CDR2 YYEEEE. CDR3 length: 13 amino acids. The CDR3 sequence: CASSSGTYNEQFF. The CDR3 nucleotides are TGTGCCAGCAGCTCCGGGACCTACAATGAGCAGTTCTTC.

The chain combines TRBV19 with TRBJ1-1; D remains unclear. The CDR3 runs 13 residues. The V end lost 1 base, the J end lost 8 bases, and 11 bases lay between the germline ends. The germline V gene has CDR1 LNHDA and CDR2 SQIVND (reference sequence). The chain's CDR3 is CASSIVAGEEAFF. The CDR3 DNA sequence: TGTGCCAGTAGTATAGTGGCCGGAGAAGAAGCTTTCTTT.

The genes are TRBV19 and TRBJ2-5; D not certain. The ends were cut back, 1 base at V and 9 bases at J, with 9 bases in the middle. The CDR3 is 12 amino acids. The V gene's germline CDR1 is LNHDA and CDR2 SQIVND (reference sequence). As DNA, the CDR3 is TGTGCCAGTAGTATAGGACTCGTCCCCCAGTACTTC. This gives the protein CASSIGLVPQYF.

J is TRBJ2-7 and V is TRBV4-3; no firm D call. CDR1 is LGHNA, CDR2 YSLEER, per germline. Trimming shortened V by 0 bases and J by 3 bases, and 6 bases separated the two germline ends. The CDR3 spans 13 residues. CDR3 coding DNA: TGCGCCAGCAGCCAAGAACGCGGCTACGAGCAGTACTTC. Residues: CASSQERGYEQYF.

This clone was seen a handful of times. This sequence joins TRBV12-5 and TRBJ1-1; perhaps TRBD1 as D (5 bases). Per the germline V gene, CDR1 is LGHNT and CDR2 is FRNRAP. The length of the CDR3 is 11 residues. Trimming removed 6 bases at V and 8 bases at J, with 10 bases between. The CDR3 sequence is CASGQGQEAFF. In DNA, the CDR3 is TGTGCTAGTGGCCAGGGTCAGGAAGCTTTCTTT.

The chain employs TRBV6-5 and TRBJ2-1, with D unclear. The V and J ends lost 6 bases and 1 base respectively, with 13 bases between them. There are 15 residues in the CDR3. Germline V CDR1 and CDR2: MNHEY, SVGAGI. CDR3 sequence (DNA): TGTGCCAGCAGCTTCGACCTCGGGTCCTACAATGAGCAGTTCTTC. It specifies CASSFDLGSYNEQFF.

The chain carries TRBV4-1 and TRBJ2-7, with a weak D call TRBD1 (6 bases). V was pared by 0 bases and J by 4 bases, with 13 bases between. Germline V gene data show CDR1 as MGHRA and CDR2 as YSYEKL. CDR3 length: 15 residues. CDR3 nucleotides: TGCGCCAGCAGCCAAGAGGGGGCAGGCGCATACGAGCAGTACTTC. Translated, it gives CASSQEGAGAYEQYF.

V gene TRBV7-7 combines with J gene TRBJ2-5; TRBD1 aligns across 8 bases. CDR1 and CDR2 (germline): SSHAT, FNYEAQ (reference sequence). The CDR3 extends over 14 amino acids. Unmatched junction bases numbered 7, after V lost 5 bases and J lost 5 bases. The CDR3 spells CASSALTGGETQYF. CDR3 in DNA: TGTGCCAGCAGCGCCCTCACAGGGGGGGAGACCCAGTACTTC.

This chain joins TRBV10-1 and TRBJ1-5; TRBD1 agrees at 8 bases. With 5 bases clipped from V and 3 bases from J, the junction kept 3 bases outside the gene matches. Germline assignment: CDR1 WNHNN and CDR2 SYGVQD (reference sequence). The CDR3 is 14 residues long. The CDR3 coding sequence is TGCGCCAGCAGTTCTCAGGGGGCCAATCAGCCCCAGCATTTT. Its protein product is CASSSQGANQPQHF.

The gene calls are TRBV7-3 and TRBJ2-3, with D possibly matching TRBD2 (6 bases). The germline V gene has CDR1 SGHTA and CDR2 FQGTGA. Between the trimmed V and J ends, which lost 2 bases and 0 bases, there was a span of 15 bases. The length of the CDR3 is 17 residues. The CDR3, as DNA: TGTGCCAGCAGCTTATGGGGACTCCACACTAGCACAGATACGCAGTATTTT. This translates into CASSLWGLHTSTDTQYF. The variable domain in full, completed from reference TRBV7-3 and TRBJ2-3, reads GAGVSQTPSNKVTEKGKYVELRCDPISGHTALYWYRQSLGQGPEFLIYFQGTGAADDSGLPNDRFFAVRPEGSVSTLKIQRTERGDSAVYLCASSLWGLHTSTDTQYFGPGTRLTVL.

CDR3 amino acids: CASSTGLAGAGDNEQFF. CDR3 nucleotide sequence: TGCGCCAGCAGCACGGGACTAGCGGGAGCTGGGGACAATGAGCAGTTCTTC. The genes are TRBV5-1 and TRBJ2-1; 14 bases are shared with TRBD2. V lost 4 bases to trimming and J lost 5 bases; unmatched junction nucleotides: 8. Germline values: CDR1 SGHRS, CDR2 YFSETQ. There are 17 residues in the CDR3.

The genes are TRBV18 and TRBJ2-7; TRBD2 matches at 10 bases. The ends lost 5 bases at V and 7 bases at J; junction bases unmatched: 11. Germline V lookup: CDR1 KGHSH, CDR2 LQKENI. The CDR3 is 15 residues long. The CDR3 here is CASSEAPSGRVEQYF. CDR3 DNA sequence: TGTGCCAGCTCAGAAGCCCCAAGCGGGAGGGTAGAGCAGTACTTC.

This clone was picked up one time. The rearrangement uses TRBV25-1 and TRBJ1-4; 8 bases map to TRBD1. CDR3 length equals 16 residues. Germline CDR1 is MGHDK and CDR2 is SYGVNS. V was pared by 6 bases and J by 0 bases, with 6 bases of the junction left unmatched. The CDR3 region has the DNA TGTGCCAGCAGGAGGACAGGGATTTCAACTAATGAAAAACTGTTTTTT. Translated: CASRRTGISTNEKLFF.

The chain couples TRBV15 to TRBJ1-1, with D perhaps matching TRBD1 (6 bases). CDR3 length: 14 amino acids. Germline lookup yields CDR1 LNHNV and CDR2 YYDKDF (reference sequence). Trimming stripped 5 bases from V and 7 bases from J, with 17 bases between. The DNA of the CDR3 is TGTGCCACCAGCCGATCCCGGGACAACCTTGAAGCTTTCTTT. It codes for CATSRSRDNLEAFF.

Regarding this clone: In the same sample, other DNA sequences code for this CDR3. The chain couples TRBV15 to TRBJ1-2; D remains ambiguous. The CDR3 length is 13 residues. V was clipped by 0 bases and J by 2 bases, with 4 bases between them. Germline values: CDR1 LNHNV, CDR2 YYDKDF (reference sequence). CDR3 sequence (DNA): TGTGCCACCAGCAGAGACAGGAACTATGGCTACACCTTC. Translation gives CATSRDRNYGYTF.

V usage is TRBV28 and J usage is TRBJ2-1, with no clear D. V lost 7 bases to trimming and J lost 5 bases, with 6 bases between them. This CDR3 has 11 amino acids. The germline V gene has CDR1 MDHEN and CDR2 SYDVKM. DNA of the CDR3: TGTGCCAGCAACGGTCACAATGAGCAGTTCTTC. This gives the protein CASNGHNEQFF.

This clone was seen many times. The rearrangement joins TRBV19 to TRBJ2-1; D may be TRBD2 (6 bases). Germline V gene data show CDR1 as LNHDA and CDR2 as SQIVND (reference sequence). The CDR3 sequence is 15 residues long. The V gene lost 6 bases and the J gene lost 0 bases, with 12 bases spanning the gap. The CDR3 reads CASRLGGPSYNEQFF. The CDR3 DNA reads TGTGCCAGTAGGCTCGGGGGACCCTCCTACAATGAGCAGTTCTTC.

The chain employs TRBV7-9 and TRBJ2-2; 7 bases match TRBD2. Germline loops: CDR1 SEHNR, CDR2 FQNEAQ (reference sequence). The CDR3 runs to 16 residues. J was trimmed by 3 bases and V by 7 bases; bases with no gene match: 11. DNA of the CDR3: TGTGCCAGCAAGCTTTGGGCGGGAGAATACACCGGGGAGCTGTTTTTT. This encodes CASKLWAGEYTGELFF.

This sequence joins TRBV7-3 and TRBJ1-3; 7 bases agree with TRBD1. CDR3 length: 17 amino acids. Unmatched junction bases numbered 10, after V lost 5 bases and J lost 0 bases. Germline values: CDR1 SGHTA, CDR2 FQGTGA. CDR3 nucleotides: TGTGCCAGCAGCCCAGGAACAGGGGCCCTCTCTGGAAACACCATATATTTT. Its protein product is CASSPGTGALSGNTIYF.

This chain links TRBV11-2 with TRBJ1-2, with 7 bases fitting TRBD1. With 5 bases clipped from V and 8 bases from J, the junction kept 5 bases outside the gene matches. The CDR3 has 12 amino acids. The germline V gene has CDR1 SGHAT and CDR2 FQNNGV. The CDR3 bases are TGTGCCAGCAGCCTGAGGGGGCTCGGCTACACCTTC. This codes for CASSLRGLGYTF.

CDR3 residues: CSAGGAGGINEQFF. CDR3 nucleotides: TGCAGTGCTGGTGGGGCGGGGGGAATCAATGAGCAGTTCTTC. The chain joins TRBV20-1 to TRBJ2-1; TRBD2 matches 8 bases. The CDR3 runs to 14 residues. CDR1 is DFQATT, CDR2 SNEGSKA, per germline (reference sequence). The trim removed 5 bases at V and 6 bases at J, leaving 9 bases unmatched.

The chain employs TRBV6-4 and TRBJ2-4; TRBD2 matches 7 bases. The germline CDR1 and CDR2 sequences are MRHNA and SNTAGT. Trimming cost V 8 bases and J 2 bases; bases outside gene matches: 21. The CDR3 contains 19 residues. Written as DNA, the CDR3 is TGTGCCAGCCCCATGGGAGGGGATAGGGATCGGTCCCCCAAAAACATTCAGTACTTC. Translation gives CASPMGGDRDRSPKNIQYF.

A single count supports this clone. The chain combines TRBV2 with TRBJ2-7, with D perhaps matching TRBD1 (6 bases). Germline V gene lookup returns CDR1 SNHLY and CDR2 FYNNEI. CDR3 length equals 13 residues. With 6 bases removed from V and 0 bases from J, the gap between germline ends came to 9 bases. In nucleotides, the CDR3 is TGTGCCAGCAGAAAGGGGGTCTCCTACGAGCAGTACTTC. Amino acid sequence: CASRKGVSYEQYF.